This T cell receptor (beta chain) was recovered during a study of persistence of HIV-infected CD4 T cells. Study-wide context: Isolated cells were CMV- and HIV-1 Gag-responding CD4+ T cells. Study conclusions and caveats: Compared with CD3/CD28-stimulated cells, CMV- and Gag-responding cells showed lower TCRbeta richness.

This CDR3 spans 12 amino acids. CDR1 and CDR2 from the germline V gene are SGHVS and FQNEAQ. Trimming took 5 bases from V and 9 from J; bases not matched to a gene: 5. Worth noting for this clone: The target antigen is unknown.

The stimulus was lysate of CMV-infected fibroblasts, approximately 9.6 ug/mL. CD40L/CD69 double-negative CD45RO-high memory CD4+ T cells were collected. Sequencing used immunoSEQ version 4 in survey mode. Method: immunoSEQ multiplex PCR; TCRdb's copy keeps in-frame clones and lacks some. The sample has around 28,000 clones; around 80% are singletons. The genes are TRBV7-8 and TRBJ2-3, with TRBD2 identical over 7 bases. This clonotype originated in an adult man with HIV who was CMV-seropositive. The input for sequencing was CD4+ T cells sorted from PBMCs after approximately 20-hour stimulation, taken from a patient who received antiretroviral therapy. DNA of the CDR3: TGTGCCAGCAGCCCGGGGGGAGTAACGCAGTATTTT. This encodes CASSPGGVTQYF.